The 5 T cell receptor beta chains below all came from one sample that was sequenced in a study of control samples from healthy donors and cancer patients. Method: immunoSEQ multiplex PCR; TCRdb's copy keeps in-frame clones and lacks some. Among fewer than 200,000 clones listed, roughly 89% were seen once. Sequencing input: blood. The source is a man aged 25 to 40 in good health.

This chain connects TRBV24-1 to TRBJ1-2, with D possibly being TRBD1 (5 bases). The CDR3 contains 11 residues. The V end lost 6 bases, the J end lost 8 bases, and 9 bases lay between the germline ends. Germline CDR1 and CDR2: KGHDR and SFDVKD. The CDR3 DNA sequence: TGTGCCACCAGTCAGGGTGCGGGCTACACCTTC. Amino acid sequence: CATSQGAGYTF.

The chain has TRBV19 and TRBJ2-1, with 8 bases fitting TRBD2. The germline gives CDR1 LNHDA, CDR2 SQIVND (reference sequence). V trimming: 0 bases; J trimming: 4 bases; junction bases outside the gene matches: 5. The CDR3 is 16 residues long. This CDR3 reads CASSIDLASGYNEQFF. CDR3 bases: TGTGCCAGTAGTATAGATCTGGCTAGCGGGTACAATGAGCAGTTCTTC. Supplemented by reference TRBV19 and TRBJ2-1, the full variable domain reads DGGITQSPKYLFRKEGQNVTLSCEQNLNHDAMYWYRQDPGQGLRLIYYSQIVNDFQKGDIAEGYSVSREKKESFPLTVTSAQKNPTAFYLCASSIDLASGYNEQFFGPGTRLTVL.

This chain uses TRBV6-2 or TRBV6-3 with TRBJ2-1, with D tentatively TRBD2 (6 bases). This CDR3 is 16 amino acids long. Trimming shortened V by 5 bases and J by 4 bases, and 18 bases separated the two germline ends. From germline, CDR1 is MNHEY and CDR2 SVGEGT. The CDR3 DNA is TGTGCCAGCAGTCTAAACACGGGGACTGTATACAATGAGCAGTTCTTC. This sequence encodes CASSLNTGTVYNEQFF.

V is TRBV18 and J is TRBJ1-4; 7 bases agree with TRBD1. With 3 bases clipped from V and 7 bases from J, the junction kept 5 bases outside the gene matches. Germline V gene sequence: CDR1 KGHSH, CDR2 LQKENI. The CDR3 is made up of 14 amino acids. CDR3 sequence (DNA): TGTGCCAGCTCACCTCAGGACAGGTTTGAAAAACTGTTTTTT. Protein: CASSPQDRFEKLFF. Combining the CDR3 with reference TRBV18 and TRBJ1-4 gives the whole variable domain NAGVMQNPRHLVRRRGQEARLRCSPMKGHSHVYWYRQLPEEGLKFMVYLQKENIIDESGMPKERFSAEFPKEGPSILRIQQVVRGDSAAYFCASSPQDRFEKLFFGSGTQLSVL.

The chain has TRBV2 and TRBJ1-1; D is uncertain. The V gene lost 6 bases and the J gene lost 5 bases, with 13 bases spanning the gap. CDR3 length: 13 amino acids. CDR1 SNHLY and CDR2 FYNNEI come from the germline V gene. For the CDR3, the DNA is TGTGCCAGCAGAGGGCGGCGGACGACTGAAGCTTTCTTT. This gives the protein CASRGRRTTEAFF.